This entry lists 32 T cell receptor beta chains sequenced from one sample in a study of Ad26.COV2.S vaccination and SARS-CoV-2 variants (dated by TCRdb to the early 2020s). The treatment or condition label here, explained by the study, means: some 20 received Ad26.COV2.S at low or high dose, single or two shots; roughly five received placebo; per-sample allocation not given. For vaccine and placebo recipients, repertoires were sequenced using samples collected on day 63 after the first injection. The method behind the library was the immunoSEQ multiplex PCR assay. This is the immuneACCESS table as TCRdb keeps it, with only in-frame sequences that have V and J called. A part of the clones is gone; compared with another copy, unresolved V genes explain less than half, and the rest is unexplained. The sample contains hundreds of thousands of clones, around 89% of them found a single time. Jointly, the top ten make up over 1.3% of the sample.

Sample: peripheral blood, taken in a trial of Ad26.COV2.S vaccine versus placebo. The receptors come from a person between 18 and 65 years old who received the Ad26.COV2.S COVID-19 vaccine or a placebo.

A note on this clone: The same CDR3 is also encoded by other DNA sequences in this sample. The chain uses TRBV5-1 and TRBJ2-3; the D gene is possibly TRBD1 (5 bases). The CDR3 length is 13 residues. Trimming shortened V by 4 bases and J by 0 bases, and 6 bases separated the two germline ends. CDR1 is SGHRS and CDR2 is YFSETQ in the germline V gene. The CDR3 loop reads CASSPGSTDTQYF. Written as DNA, the CDR3 is TGCGCCAGCAGCCCAGGGAGCACAGATACGCAGTATTTT.

As DNA, the CDR3 is TGTGCCAGCAAAACTAGCGGAGTTAGGGAGACCCAGTACTTC. Translated, it gives CASKTSGVRETQYF. V is TRBV11-2 and J is TRBJ2-5; 8 bases are shared with TRBD2. The germline CDR1 and CDR2 sequences are SGHAT and FQNNGV. The CDR3 is 14 amino acids. The ends lost 7 bases at V and 5 bases at J; junction bases unmatched: 9.

This clone was seen only once. The V call is TRBV7-6, the J call TRBJ2-5; no firm D call. The CDR3 contains 12 residues. Germline loops: CDR1 SGHVS, CDR2 FNYEAQ. V was shortened by 5 bases and J by 3 bases, with 7 bases between the two germline ends. The CDR3 DNA follows: TGTGCCAGCAGCGGGGTGAAAGAGACCCAGTACTTC. Amino acid sequence: CASSGVKETQYF. The full variable domain, its missing parts supplied by reference TRBV7-6 and TRBJ2-5, is GAGVSQSPRYKVTKRGQDVALRCDPISGHVSLYWYRQALGQGPEFLTYFNYEAQQDKSGLPNDRFSAERPEGSISTLTIQRTEQRDSAMYRCASSGVKETQYFGPGTRLLVL.

The rearrangement joins TRBV30 to TRBJ2-3, with 8 bases identical to TRBD2. The CDR3 contains 13 residues. In germline, CDR1 is GTSNPN, CDR2 SVGIG (reference sequence). The trim removed 4 bases at V and 2 bases at J, leaving 2 bases unmatched. CDR3 sequence reads: CAWTSGSTDTQYF. The CDR3 DNA sequence: TGTGCCTGGACTAGCGGGTCCACAGATACGCAGTATTTT.

Note on this clone: This specimen includes other DNA sequences encoding the same CDR3. The chain couples TRBV19 to TRBJ1-1, with no clear D. Germline V gives CDR1 LNHDA, CDR2 SQIVND (reference sequence). V shed 3 bases and J shed 3 bases, with 8 bases lying between them. The CDR3 has 13 residues. The DNA of the CDR3 is TGTGCCAGTAGTATTACGAGGGACACTGAAGCTTTCTTT. Translated: CASSITRDTEAFF.

The rearrangement uses TRBV9 and TRBJ2-5; maybe TRBD1 (5 bases). Germline-derived CDR1 and CDR2 are SGDLS and YYNGEE. There are 16 residues in the CDR3. Trimming left V 0 bases short and J 5 bases short, with 17 bases between. CDR3 nucleotide sequence: TGTGCCAGCAGCGTAGCTGGCAGGTCGAAGGGGGAGACCCAGTACTTC. Translating gives CASSVAGRSKGETQYF.

The chain joins TRBV25-1 to TRBJ2-7, with D unresolved. V lost 4 bases and J 0 bases, leaving 13 bases between the germline ends. CDR1 and CDR2 (germline): MGHDK, SYGVNS. This CDR3 contains 15 residues. CDR3 in amino acids: CASSAPVWSSYEQYF. The CDR3 DNA is TGTGCCAGCAGTGCTCCAGTCTGGTCCTCCTACGAGCAGTACTTC.

This clone showed up just once. This chain connects TRBV3-1 (or the pseudogene TRBV3-2) to TRBJ1-2, with 9 positions matching TRBD1. V was clipped by 4 bases and J by 3 bases; unmatched bases: 6. Germline assignment: CDR1 LGHDT and CDR2 YNNKEL (reference sequence). The CDR3 contains 15 residues. DNA of the CDR3: TGTGCCAGCAGCCCCCGGGACAGGGACTACTATGGCTACACCTTC. It specifies CASSPRDRDYYGYTF.

The chain combines TRBV6-5 with TRBJ2-7; 7 bases are shared with TRBD1. The length of the CDR3 is 13 residues. V dropped 6 bases and J dropped 3; count of bases not matched to a gene: 5. Per germline, CDR1 MNHEY and CDR2 SVGAGI. The CDR3 DNA reads TGTGCCAGCAGCAGGGACAGTATCTACGAGCAGTACTTC. It is translated as CASSRDSIYEQYF.

The J gene is TRBJ2-1, the V gene TRBV11-2; the D gene is possibly TRBD2 (6 bases). Germline V CDR1 and CDR2: SGHAT, FQNNGV. V was shortened by 5 bases and J by 6 bases, with 14 bases between the two germline ends. CDR3 length equals 14 residues. The CDR3 is CASSQGGSLNEQFF. The CDR3 nucleotides read TGTGCCAGCAGCCAGGGAGGTTCCCTCAATGAGCAGTTCTTC.

This clone was observed a single time. The chain joins TRBV30 to TRBJ2-1, with 7 bases lining up with TRBD2. J lost 1 base, V lost 2 bases, and 11 bases had no gene match. Germline loops: CDR1 GTSNPN, CDR2 SVGIG (reference sequence). This CDR3 is 17 amino acids long. The CDR3 is CAWSPRGGGPSYNEQFF. The DNA of the CDR3 is TGTGCCTGGAGTCCCCGTGGGGGAGGGCCGTCCTACAATGAGCAGTTCTTC.

This rearrangement joins TRBV3-1 (or the pseudogene TRBV3-2) to TRBJ1-2; no firm D call. Germline V lookup: CDR1 LGHDT, CDR2 YNNKEL (reference sequence). Between the trimmed V and J ends, which lost 0 bases and 1 base, there was a span of 6 bases. This CDR3 contains 14 residues. The CDR3 here is CASSQDPGNYGYTF. CDR3 bases: TGTGCCAGCAGCCAAGATCCGGGTAACTATGGCTACACCTTC.

This rearrangement joins TRBV19 to TRBJ2-5; D is ambiguous. The CDR3 contains 14 residues. The V end lost 6 bases, the J end lost 4 bases, and 15 bases lay between the germline ends. The germline V gene has CDR1 LNHDA and CDR2 SQIVND (reference sequence). CDR3 sequence: CASRASGSPETQYF. For the CDR3, the DNA is TGTGCCAGTAGGGCCAGTGGTAGCCCAGAGACCCAGTACTTC.

The genes are TRBV6-4 and TRBJ2-1, with TRBD2 as a possible D gene (7 bases). The CDR3 is made up of 15 amino acids. CDR1 is MRHNA and CDR2 is SNTAGT in the germline V gene. Trimming took 6 bases from V and 6 from J, leaving 18 bases between them. The CDR3 nucleotides read TGTGCCAGCAGGCCCCGGGGGGCCAACTTCAATGAGCAGTTCTTC. Its protein product is CASRPRGANFNEQFF.

This chain links TRBV5-4 with TRBJ2-3; D possibly corresponds to TRBD1 (6 bases). Trimming pared 2 bases from V and 3 bases from J, leaving 10 bases between. Germline lookup yields CDR1 SGHNT and CDR2 YYREEE (reference sequence). The CDR3 sequence is 14 residues long. The CDR3 is CASSFAGATDTQYF. The CDR3, as DNA: TGTGCCAGCAGCTTTGCAGGGGCAACAGATACGCAGTATTTT.

This sequence joins TRBV6-5 and TRBJ1-2; TRBD1 matches 8 bases. The germline V gene has CDR1 MNHEY and CDR2 SVGAGI. There are 11 residues in the CDR3. The V segment lost 6 bases and the J segment 8 bases; nucleotides outside the gene matches: 2. This CDR3 is CASRRQGGYTF. CDR3 DNA sequence: TGTGCCAGCAGACGACAGGGGGGCTACACCTTC.

The sample holds a few counts of this clone. The chain is built from TRBV6-4 and TRBJ2-7; unclear D gene. CDR1 is MRHNA and CDR2 is SNTAGT in the germline V gene. V was clipped by 2 bases and J by 6 bases, with 17 bases between them. This CDR3 spans 15 amino acids. The CDR3 loop reads CASSDTTPQIGEQYF. Written as DNA, the CDR3 is TGTGCCAGCAGTGACACGACCCCTCAGATCGGCGAGCAGTACTTC.

The chain couples TRBV7-9 to TRBJ2-7; 11 nucleotides agree with TRBD1. The V segment lost 5 bases and the J segment 7 bases; nucleotides outside the gene matches: 7. CDR1 is SEHNR, CDR2 FQNEAQ, per germline (reference sequence). The length of the CDR3 is 14 residues. This chain's CDR3 is CASSPGQGVLEQYF. CDR3 sequence (DNA): TGTGCCAGCAGCCCGGGACAGGGGGTATTAGAGCAGTACTTC.

The chain has TRBV9 and TRBJ2-7; D could derive from TRBD1 or TRBD2 (5 bases each). The CDR3 is 15 amino acids. Germline CDR1 is SGDLS and CDR2 is YYNGEE. Trimming removed 5 bases from V and 0 bases from J, with 15 bases in between. The CDR3 region has the DNA TGTGCCAGCAGTCCCGGGGCCGCGAGCTCCTACGAGCAGTACTTC. Protein: CASSPGAASSYEQYF.

For the CDR3, the DNA is TGTGCCAGCTCATCGGGTCTCACTGAGACCCAGTACTTC. It codes for CASSSGLTETQYF. The chain employs TRBV18 and TRBJ2-5, with D hard to call. The CDR3 loop spans 13 amino acids. V was cut by 5 bases and J by 5 bases, with 12 bases left in between. The germline V gene has CDR1 KGHSH and CDR2 LQKENI.

This chain joins TRBV19 and TRBJ1-1; D is unresolved. Trimming removed 3 bases at V and 1 base at J, with 12 bases between. From germline, CDR1 is LNHDA and CDR2 SQIVND (reference sequence). This CDR3 spans 15 amino acids. The CDR3 is CASSIGWAENTEAFF. CDR3 in DNA: TGTGCCAGTAGTATCGGCTGGGCGGAGAACACTGAAGCTTTCTTT.

The rearrangement uses TRBV6-5 and TRBJ2-1, with D perhaps TRBD2 (6 bases). The CDR3 extends over 15 amino acids. Germline assignment: CDR1 MNHEY and CDR2 SVGAGI. V dropped 6 bases and J dropped 3 bases, with 15 bases sitting between them. The CDR3 nucleotides read TGTGCCAGCAGGACCTTTGCGGGAAGCTACAATGAGCAGTTCTTC. It translates to CASRTFAGSYNEQFF.

V gene TRBV7-9 combines with J gene TRBJ1-2; weak D call: TRBD1 (5 bases). Germline V lookup: CDR1 SEHNR, CDR2 FQNEAQ (reference sequence). The CDR3 length is 15 residues. Trimming pared 0 bases from V and 3 bases from J, leaving 11 bases between. The CDR3 reads CASSLAAGIDYGYTF. CDR3 DNA sequence: TGTGCCAGCAGCTTAGCCGCAGGGATTGACTATGGCTACACCTTC.

The chain carries TRBV5-1 and TRBJ1-2; 8 bases are shared with TRBD1. This CDR3 region has 13 residues. J was trimmed by 7 bases and V by 8 bases; bases with no gene match: 10. Looked up from germline, CDR1 is SGHRS and CDR2 is YFSETQ. The CDR3 DNA reads as TGCGCCAGTTCGACAGGGGACGGAGGTGGCTACACCTTC. This encodes CASSTGDGGGYTF.

The chain uses TRBV11-2 and TRBJ2-6; D is undetermined. Germline V CDR1 and CDR2: SGHAT, FQNNGV. The CDR3 loop spans 12 amino acids. Trimming shortened V by 7 bases and J by 1 base, and 2 bases separated the two germline ends. CDR3 in DNA: TGTGCCAGCACTTCTGGGGCCAACGTCCTGACTTTC. This sequence encodes CASTSGANVLTF.

The V gene is TRBV2, the J gene TRBJ2-7, with D perhaps TRBD1 (7 bases). CDR1 and CDR2 (germline): SNHLY, FYNNEI. Trimming shortened V by 4 bases and J by 2 bases, and 12 bases separated the two germline ends. The CDR3 runs 14 residues. CDR3: CASSGQGLPYEQYF. Written as DNA, the CDR3 is TGTGCCAGCAGTGGACAGGGACTCCCCTACGAGCAGTACTTC.

The CDR3 bases are TGTGCCAGCAGCTCCGGACTAGCGGGAGCGACAGATACGCAGTATTTT. This gives the protein CASSSGLAGATDTQYF. The chain uses TRBV9 and TRBJ2-3; 13 bases align to TRBD2. The CDR3 covers 16 residues. CDR1 and CDR2 (germline): SGDLS, YYNGEE. V gave up 4 bases and J gave up 3 bases; unmatched junction bases: 5.

The gene calls are TRBV19 and TRBJ2-2, with no clear D. The V end was cut by 7 bases, the J end by 2 bases, with 8 bases between. Looked up from germline, CDR1 is LNHDA and CDR2 is SQIVND (reference sequence). The CDR3 runs to 13 residues. In nucleotides, the CDR3 is TGTGCCAGTACTACCCCTAACACCGGGGAGCTGTTTTTT. This encodes CASTTPNTGELFF.

This clone was counted only a few times. V and J are TRBV15 and TRBJ2-7, with 7 bases lining up with TRBD2. This CDR3 spans 15 amino acids. V shed 0 bases and J 0 bases; nucleotides not matched to a gene: 2. In germline, CDR1 is LNHNV, CDR2 YYDKDF (reference sequence). The chain's CDR3 is CATSRDGTNSYEQYF. CDR3 nucleotide sequence: TGTGCCACCAGCAGAGATGGGACTAACTCCTACGAGCAGTACTTC.

In this sample, this clone turned up once. The genes are TRBV7-2 and TRBJ2-7; the D call may be TRBD1 or TRBD2 (5 bases each). This CDR3 is built from 15 residues. Trimming pared 6 bases from V and 3 bases from J, leaving 18 bases between. Germline V gene data show CDR1 as SGHTA and CDR2 as FQGNSA. The CDR3 bases are TGTGCCAGCAGAGAGAGTGGGACGGGCCTCTACGAGCAGTACTTC. This gives the protein CASRESGTGLYEQYF.

The chain couples TRBV6-5 to TRBJ2-7, with D tentatively TRBD1 (6 bases). The CDR3 runs to 14 residues. The germline V and J ends were trimmed by 7 bases and 1 base, with 14 bases remaining between them. Germline V gene sequence: CDR1 MNHEY, CDR2 SVGAGI. The DNA of the CDR3 is TGTGCCAGCACCTACAGGCAGGGGTCCTACGAGCAGTACTTC. Its translation is CASTYRQGSYEQYF.

The chain joins TRBV19 to TRBJ1-4; TRBD1 is a possible D gene (5 bases). From germline, CDR1 is LNHDA and CDR2 SQIVND (reference sequence). CDR3 length: 14 residues. Trimming took off 5 bases at V and 13 bases at J, with 20 bases between the two ends. The CDR3 loop is CASSLRDPRPGLFF. CDR3 bases: TGTGCCAGTAGTCTCCGGGACCCTCGGCCCGGACTGTTTTTT.